One T cell receptor beta chain is described in this entry. The sample originates from a study of blood T cell repertoires in COVID-19. In the study overall: PBMCs, B-cell-depleted T cells, or T cells were the source of the cDNA or gDNA that made up the material.

Those who participated ranged in age from roughly 18 to 95 years and resided in around 22 US areas. Clinical histories supplied by participants themselves formed the basis of cohort assignment. Assay: immunoSEQ multiplex PCR; the TCRdb copy retains only in-frame clones and omits some. The sample has some 190,000 clones; 80% are singletons. This CDR3 has 15 residues. CDR1 and CDR2 (germline): KGHDR, SFDVKD. The V gene end was trimmed by 5 bases and the J gene end by 8 bases; junction bases not matched to a gene: 10. The chain carries TRBV24-1 and TRBJ1-4; 7 nucleotides align to TRBD1. The source material was PBMCs or T cells enriched from blood (not recorded which). This TCR came from a man aged 25-40 years with acute COVID-19. The CDR3 nucleotides read TGTGCCACCAGTGCCACAGGGGAACCCGTAGAAAAACTGTTTTTT. It encodes CATSATGEPVEKLFF.